This section outlines one T cell receptor beta chain sequence together with its context. Its antigen is not known. This table comes from immunoSEQ multiplex PCR, and its TCRdb copy is limited to in-frame clones, with some not included. The sample lists around 30,000 clones; about 93% were seen once. The data are from a study of T cell responses to AZD1222 COVID-19 vaccine. Study-level results: Possibly, clonal diversity was underestimated; donors were largely white British and included more females. Baseline antibody screening turned up just a handful of seropositive AZD1222 recipients. Spike-specific TCR depth and breadth grew after two AZD1222 doses. Across the whole spike, CD4 TCRs peaked at regions 160-218 and 743-854.

CDR3 length equals 14 residues. Germline V gene data show CDR1 as MDHEN and CDR2 as SYDVKM. V lost 6 bases and J lost 6, with 17 bases in between. Material: peripheral blood, obtained on day 0 of AZD1222 vaccination. This clonotype originated in an adult in good health. V is TRBV28 and J is TRBJ1-1; tentatively, D is TRBD1 (5 bases). The CDR3, as DNA: TGTGCCAGCAGAATAACATGGGTGGGGGCTGAAGCTTTCTTT. It encodes CASRITWVGAEAFF.